The rows below give T cell receptor beta chains drawn from one sample of a study of post-analysis software for immune sequencing data. TCRdb independently ran MiXCR on the PCR reads; one entry per CDR3 protein. The sample lists about 770,000 distinct CDR3 sequences, just over 45% occurring once. The source material was blood. The receptors shown here come from a girl under 18 with multiple sclerosis. CDR3s include the opening cysteine and the closing phenylalanine or tryptophan. Each record gives: CDR3 DNA, CDR3 protein, D gene, clone size, J gene, V gene. A D gene is named only where the DNA matches it firmly. Size is omitted from some rows. Given values are once, few, many or a class for expanded clones.

DNA: TGTGCCAGCAGCCCAGAACTCGGCGGCCTAAACAATGAGCAGTTCTTC; CDR3: CASSPELGGLNNEQFF; D: NA; size: few; J: TRBJ2-1; V: TRBV9
DNA: TGTGCCAGCAGCGTAAGACAGGGGCCACCCCTCCACTTT; CDR3: CASSVRQGPPLHF; D: TRBD1; size: NA; J: TRBJ1-6; V: TRBV7-2
DNA: TGTGCCAGCGGGCTAGCGGGAGGGAGATCCTACGAGCAGTACTTC; CDR3: CASGLAGGRSYEQYF; D: TRBD2; size: NA; J: TRBJ2-7; V: TRBV7-2
DNA: TGCAGTGCCCCATTTCCGTTAGCGGGAGGTAACAATGAGCAGTTCTTC; CDR3: CSAPFPLAGGNNEQFF; D: TRBD2; size: NA; J: TRBJ2-1; V: TRBV20-1
DNA: TGCAGTGCTAGTAAGCGCCCCTTTGTGAGTGAGCAGTACTTC; CDR3: CSASKRPFVSEQYF; D: NA; size: NA; J: TRBJ2-7; V: TRBV20-1
DNA: TGCAGTACTAGTGAGGGGGCAGGGGGCTGGGATGAGCAGTTCTTC; CDR3: CSTSEGAGGWDEQFF; D: TRBD1; size: NA; J: TRBJ2-1; V: TRBV20-1
DNA: TGCAGTGCTAGAGATGGGAGGGGCACTGAAGCTTTCTTT; CDR3: CSARDGRGTEAFF; D: NA; size: NA; J: TRBJ1-1; V: TRBV20-1
DNA: TGTGCCAGCAGTTTAAGGACTAGCGGACTCACAGATACGCAGTATTTT; CDR3: CASSLRTSGLTDTQYF; D: TRBD2; size: few; J: TRBJ2-3; V: TRBV12-3/TRBV12-4
DNA: TGTGCCAGCAGCAACCATGGGGGCACAGATACGCAGTATTTT; CDR3: CASSNHGGTDTQYF; D: NA; size: NA; J: TRBJ2-3; V: TRBV12-3/TRBV12-4
DNA: TGCAGCGTTGATGCTCTCATTCCCGCTGAAGCTTTCTTT; CDR3: CSVDALIPAEAFF; D: NA; size: NA; J: TRBJ1-1; V: TRBV29-1
DNA: TGTGCCAGCAGCCGAACTGGACAGGGGAATGAAAAACTGTTTTTT; CDR3: CASSRTGQGNEKLFF; D: TRBD1; size: once; J: TRBJ1-4; V: TRBV7-9
DNA: TGTGCCATCAGTGAGAGGGGGCTTGGCTATGGCTACACCTTC; CDR3: CAISERGLGYGYTF; D: TRBD1; size: NA; J: TRBJ1-2; V: TRBV10-3
DNA: TGTGCCAGCAGTTTCGGGGGCGGGACTGAAGCTTTCTTT; CDR3: CASSFGGGTEAFF; D: NA; size: NA; J: TRBJ1-1; V: TRBV12-3/TRBV12-4
DNA: TGCAGTGCTAGGGACAGCTCCAACAATGAGCAGTTCTTC; CDR3: CSARDSSNNEQFF; D: NA; size: NA; J: TRBJ2-1; V: TRBV20-1
DNA: TGCGCCAGCAGCCCTACCGGGGGCTCGAGTCGCGAGCAGTACTTC; CDR3: CASSPTGGSSREQYF; D: NA; size: NA; J: TRBJ2-7; V: TRBV5-1